Sequencing of this T cell receptor (beta chain) was carried out in a study of Graves' ophthalmopathy and Graves' hyperthyroidism. The wider study: Hyperthyroidism was considered stable when no ophthalmopathy appeared within 18 months of follow-up.

Beta-chain TCR CDR3 regions were amplified from RNA transcripts. HTBI primers were employed in first-round RT-PCR, then a second-round multiplex PCR followed. TCRdb reanalysed the multiplex PCR reads using MiXCR and keeps one entry per CDR3 protein. The profile shows around 590,000 distinct CDR3 sequences, about 35% of them singletons. The CDR3 is 14 residues long. Per germline, CDR1 SNHLY and CDR2 FYNNEI. Trimming at V came to 7 bases and at J to 2 bases, leaving 5 bases not matched to a gene. This clonotype was seen repeatedly, ten times or more. The diagnosis was founded upon clinical symptoms, serum thyroxine, TRAb, thyroid ultrasound and orbital computed tomography.

Sequencing input: peripheral blood or thyroid tissue (not recorded which). J is TRBJ2-5 and V is TRBV2; 9 bases agree with TRBD1. The clonotype originates from an adult man with Graves' hyperthyroidism. The CDR3 sequence is CASTGQGLQETQYF. CDR3 coding DNA: TGTGCCAGCACGGGACAGGGACTTCAAGAGACCCAGTACTTC.